This T cell receptor (beta chain) was documented in a study of T cells in localized non-small cell lung cancer. V was pared by 4 bases and J by 5 bases, with 8 bases of the junction left unmatched. CDR1 and CDR2 (germline): MDHEN, SYDVKM. CDR3 size: 16 residues. Assay used: immunoSEQ multiplex PCR; TCRdb lists only in-frame clones, some missing. Seen here are tens of thousands of clones, 70% to 85% observed once, and the top ten hold about a sixth. This material consisted of peripheral blood, taken before any cancer treatment. The source of this sequence is a man aged 40-75 years with stage I squamous cell lung carcinoma. This chain connects TRBV28 to TRBJ1-1; TRBD1 matches at 12 bases. CDR3 protein: CASSSSRDRGPTEAFF. The CDR3 coding sequence is TGTGCCAGCAGTTCGTCCCGGGACAGGGGGCCGACTGAAGCTTTCTTT.